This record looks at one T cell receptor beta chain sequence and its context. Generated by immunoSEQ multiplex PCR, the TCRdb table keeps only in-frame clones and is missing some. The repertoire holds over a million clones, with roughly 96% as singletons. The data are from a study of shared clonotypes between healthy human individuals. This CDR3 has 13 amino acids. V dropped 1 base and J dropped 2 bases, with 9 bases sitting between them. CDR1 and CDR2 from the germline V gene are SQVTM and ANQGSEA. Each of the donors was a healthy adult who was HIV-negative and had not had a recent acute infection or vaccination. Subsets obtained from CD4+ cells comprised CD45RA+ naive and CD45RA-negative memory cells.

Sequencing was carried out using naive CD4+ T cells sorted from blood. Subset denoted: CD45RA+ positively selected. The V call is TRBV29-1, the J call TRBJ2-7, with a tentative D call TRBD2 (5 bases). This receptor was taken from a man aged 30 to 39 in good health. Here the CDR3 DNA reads TGCAGCGTTGAAGTAGGGAGTACCTACGAGCAGTACTTC. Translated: CSVEVGSTYEQYF.